This T cell receptor (beta chain) was profiled in a study of blood T cell repertoires in COVID-19. Measured with immunoSEQ multiplex PCR; TCRdb has only the in-frame clones, and not every one. Of about 94,000 clones in the sample, approximately 80% were seen once. The V gene end was trimmed by 3 bases and the J gene end by 6 bases; junction bases not matched to a gene: 7. CDR3 size: 14 residues. CDR1 LGHDT and CDR2 YNNKEL come from the germline V gene (reference sequence). The chain carries TRBV3-1 (or the pseudogene TRBV3-2) and TRBJ1-1; 7 nucleotides align to TRBD1. This receptor was obtained from a woman at least 80 years old with acute or convalescent COVID-19. Specimen: peripheral blood. This CDR3 reads CASSQYTGVPEAFF. The CDR3 bases are TGTGCCAGCAGCCAGTATACAGGGGTCCCTGAAGCTTTCTTT.